The 30 T cell receptor beta chains below all came from one sample that was sequenced in a study of identical twins. TCRdb reanalysed the 5' RACE reads using MiXCR and keeps one entry per CDR3 protein. The sample includes some 560,000 distinct CDR3 sequences, just under 10% of them seen just once. These data were likewise used in another study, on yellow fever vaccine responses in identical twins.

The sequencing input was PBMCs. The receptors derive from a woman between 18 and 29 years old in good health.

This clonotype has only a few counts. V usage is TRBV7-8 and J usage is TRBJ2-4; TRBD1 agrees at 12 bases. The germline V gene has CDR1 SGHVS and CDR2 FQNEAQ. The CDR3 spans 14 residues. J gave up 11 bases and V 4 bases, and 6 bases lay outside the gene matches. The CDR3 DNA is TGTGCCAGCAGCTATCCGGGACAGGGGGCCCTTCAGTACTTC. Its protein is CASSYPGQGALQYF.

This clonotype came up a few times. This chain connects TRBV5-1 to TRBJ2-1, with D tentatively TRBD1 (5 bases). The CDR3 length is 11 residues. The V end lost 4 bases, the J end lost 12 bases, and 11 bases lay between the germline ends. Germline V CDR1 and CDR2: SGHRS, YFSETQ. CDR3 sequence: CASSGNQGQFF. The CDR3 nucleotides are TGCGCCAGCAGCGGGAATCAGGGGCAGTTCTTC.

This clonotype was counted only a few times. The V call is TRBV6-1, the J call TRBJ2-2, with 9 bases aligning to TRBD1. V lost 10 bases and J lost 2; bases outside the gene matches: 8. CDR1 and CDR2 from the germline V gene are MNHNS and SASEGT. CDR3 size: 15 residues. The CDR3 region is CATALGQGNTGELFF. The CDR3 coding sequence is TGTGCCACCGCCCTGGGACAGGGAAACACCGGGGAGCTGTTTTTT.

V usage is TRBV11-1 and J usage is TRBJ1-1; the D is unclear. V was shortened by 4 bases and J by 2 bases, with 17 bases between the two germline ends. The V gene's germline CDR1 is SGHAT and CDR2 FQDESV (reference sequence). The CDR3 runs 16 residues. The CDR3, as DNA: TGTGCCAGCAGCTCACCGGCGAGTGGGTCAAACACTGAAGCTTTCTTT. Encoded protein: CASSSPASGSNTEAFF.

The chain has TRBV23-1 and TRBJ1-5, with a tentative D call TRBD1 (6 bases). TRBV23-1 is treated as an ORF (open reading frame) with a function not yet certain. CDR3 size: 17 residues. Trimming stripped 7 bases from V and 6 bases from J, with 25 bases between. The CDR3 spells CASKKRPVTGHIQPQHF. The CDR3 coding sequence is TGCGCCAGCAAGAAAAGACCCGTGACAGGACATATTCAGCCCCAGCATTTT.

The chain recombines TRBV7-9 with TRBJ2-2; 8 bases match TRBD1. CDR1 is SEHNR, CDR2 FQNEAQ, per germline (reference sequence). The CDR3 runs to 15 residues. V lost 5 bases to trimming and J lost 0 bases; unmatched junction nucleotides: 2. In DNA, the CDR3 is TGTGCCAGCAGCGGGGACAGGACGAACACCGGGGAGCTGTTTTTT. As protein: CASSGDRTNTGELFF.

This clonotype was seen ten or more times. V usage is TRBV7-2 and J usage is TRBJ1-2; 7 nucleotides line up with TRBD1. CDR3 length equals 15 residues. V lost 5 bases to trimming and J lost 7 bases; unmatched junction nucleotides: 13. The germline V gene has CDR1 SGHTA and CDR2 FQGNSA. The CDR3 DNA reads TGTGCCAGCAGCCTGGTGCAAGGGGGCGTTTCTGGCTACACCTTC. Translating it yields CASSLVQGGVSGYTF.

This clonotype was found a few times. The chain combines TRBV28 with TRBJ1-1; the D is unclear. Trimming pared 4 bases from V and 7 bases from J, leaving 10 bases between. CDR3 size: 12 residues. Germline assignment: CDR1 MDHEN and CDR2 SYDVKM. The CDR3 loop is CASSSADLEAFF. In DNA, the CDR3 is TGTGCCAGCAGTTCCGCAGACCTTGAAGCTTTCTTT.

This clonotype occurred a few times. This chain links TRBV4-3 with TRBJ2-1; 11 positions match TRBD2. The junction had 13 bases not matched to a gene; V was cut back by 3 bases and J by 0 bases. Germline CDR1 reads LGHNA; CDR2 reads YSLEER. This CDR3 is built from 20 residues. CDR3 sequence: CASSHYRIAGGDSSYNEQFF. The CDR3 DNA reads TGCGCCAGCAGCCACTATCGTATAGCGGGAGGGGATAGCTCCTACAATGAGCAGTTCTTC.

This clonotype was seen more than once but under ten times. The rearrangement links TRBV20-1 to TRBJ2-7; 7 bases align to TRBD1. Per the germline V gene, CDR1 is DFQATT and CDR2 is SNEGSKA (reference sequence). There are 14 residues in the CDR3. Trimming removed 6 bases from V and 1 base from J; junction bases left unmatched: 9. CDR3 sequence: CSANRDSLSYEQYF. The CDR3 nucleotides are TGCAGTGCCAACCGGGACAGCCTATCCTACGAGCAGTACTTC.

This clonotype has at least ten counts. The chain is built from TRBV12-3 or TRBV12-4 and TRBJ2-5; 15 bases map to TRBD2. The ends lost 5 bases at V and 7 bases at J; junction bases unmatched: 8. CDR3 length: 16 amino acids. The CDR3 nucleotides read TGTGCCAGCAGTCTCGGACTAGCGGGAGGGTTGGTGACCCAGTACTTC. This translates into CASSLGLAGGLVTQYF.

This clonotype was recorded many times. The chain employs TRBV3-1 and TRBJ2-5, with TRBD1 matching 9 bases. The germline gives CDR1 LGHDT, CDR2 YNNKEL (reference sequence). The CDR3 totals 16 residues. The trim removed 4 bases at V and 2 bases at J, leaving 8 bases unmatched. The CDR3 protein is CASSPYRGRGQETQYF. CDR3 nucleotide sequence: TGTGCCAGCAGCCCTTACAGGGGGCGAGGACAAGAGACCCAGTACTTC.

This clonotype showed up just a few times. The CDR3 coding sequence is TGCGCCAGCAGTGAGCCAGGCAATGAGCAGTTCTTC. This encodes CASSEPGNEQFF. The rearrangement uses TRBV10-2 and TRBJ2-1; D is unresolved. Germline V CDR1 and CDR2: WSHSY, SAAADI. This CDR3 contains 12 residues. Trimming pared 2 bases from V and 6 bases from J, leaving 5 bases between.

The CDR3 DNA reads TGTGCCAGCAGCATGGGCAGAGGCTACGAGCAGTACTTC. Protein: CASSMGRGYEQYF. The genes are TRBV27 and TRBJ2-7; D gene uncertain. There are 13 residues in the CDR3. V shed 6 bases and J shed 3 bases, with 12 bases lying between them. Germline values: CDR1 MNHEY, CDR2 SMNVEV (reference sequence).

This clonotype was seen a handful of times. V and J are TRBV29-1 and TRBJ2-5; TRBD2 aligns across 10 bases. CDR1 SQVTM and CDR2 ANQGSEA come from the germline V gene. The V segment lost 5 bases and the J segment 0 bases; nucleotides outside the gene matches: 12. The CDR3 spans 17 residues. The CDR3 sequence is CSVWTSGEPKYQETQYF. The DNA for the CDR3 is TGCAGCGTTTGGACTAGCGGAGAGCCTAAGTACCAAGAGACCCAGTACTTC. The whole variable domain, filled in from reference TRBV29-1 and TRBJ2-5, reads SAVISQKPSRDICQRGTSLTIQCQVDSQVTMMFWYRQQPGQSLTLIATANQGSEATYESGFVIDKFPISRPNLTFSTLTVSNMSPEDSSIYLCSVWTSGEPKYQETQYFGPGTRLLVL.

The table lists this clonotype with a few counts. The chain carries TRBV12-3 or TRBV12-4 and TRBJ2-1; perhaps TRBD1 as D (5 bases). The CDR3 runs to 12 residues. Deletions cut 4 bases from V and 10 bases from J, with 11 bases between. As DNA, the CDR3 is TGTGCCAGCAGTTGGACAAGCACCGAGCAGTTCTTC. Translated: CASSWTSTEQFF.

In this sample, this clonotype turned up a few times. V gene TRBV6-5 combines with J gene TRBJ2-5, with 8 bases fitting TRBD1. The length of the CDR3 is 14 residues. CDR1 MNHEY and CDR2 SVGAGI come from the germline V gene. V was clipped by 4 bases and J by 4 bases; unmatched bases: 5. In DNA, the CDR3 is TGTGCCAGCAGTTGGAGACAGGGGCGAGAGACCCAGTACTTC. It yields the protein CASSWRQGRETQYF.

There are a few counts of this clonotype. The chain uses TRBV25-1 and TRBJ2-1; possible D gene TRBD2, 5 bases. The CDR3 has 17 amino acids. Trimming removed 4 bases at V and 6 bases at J, with 22 bases between. CDR1 and CDR2 (germline): MGHDK, SYGVNS. The CDR3 coding sequence is TGTGCCAGCAGTGCCCATCCTAGCAAGTCTCTCGTCAATGAGCAGTTCTTC. Translated: CASSAHPSKSLVNEQFF.

This clonotype has more than one count but fewer than ten. This rearrangement joins TRBV27 to TRBJ2-6; D gene unclear. Germline CDR1 and CDR2: MNHEY and SMNVEV (reference sequence). The CDR3 consists of 14 residues. Trimming took off 7 bases at V and 1 base at J, with 8 bases between the two ends. The CDR3 DNA reads TGTGCCAGCACCTTAGGGTCTGGGGCCAACGTCCTGACTTTC. It is translated as CASTLGSGANVLTF. Variable domain in full (rest from reference TRBV27 and TRBJ2-6): EAQVTQNPRYLITVTGKKLTVTCSQNMNHEYMSWYRQDPGLGLRQIYYSMNVEVTDKGDVPEGYKVSRKEKRNFPLILESPSPNQTSLYFCASTLGSGANVLTFGAGSRLTVL.

This clonotype was picked up a small number of times. The chain joins TRBV28 to TRBJ1-1; D not resolved. The CDR3 totals 14 residues. Trimming took off 4 bases at V and 6 bases at J, with 15 bases between the two ends. Germline V gene sequence: CDR1 MDHEN, CDR2 SYDVKM. CDR3 protein: CASSSQGWRPEAFF. The DNA for the CDR3 is TGTGCCAGCAGTTCCCAAGGCTGGAGGCCTGAAGCTTTCTTT.

The table lists this clonotype with a few counts. The CDR3 here is CSARDSQVGSYEQYF. CDR3 DNA: TGCAGTGCTAGAGATTCGCAGGTTGGCTCCTACGAGCAGTACTTC. V is TRBV20-1 and J is TRBJ2-7; the D is unclear. V was shortened by 0 bases and J by 0 bases, with 12 bases between the two germline ends. The CDR3 loop spans 15 amino acids. CDR1 and CDR2 (germline): DFQATT, SNEGSKA (reference sequence).

The chain is built from TRBV5-6 and TRBJ2-1; D unresolved. CDR3 size: 14 residues. Germline V gives CDR1 SGHDT, CDR2 YYEEEE. V lost 1 base, J lost 5 bases, and 10 bases lay in between. The CDR3 region has the DNA TGTGCCAGCAGCTTGAGCTGGACGAACAATGAGCAGTTCTTC. This sequence encodes CASSLSWTNNEQFF. The complete variable domain, with remaining parts taken from reference TRBV5-6 and TRBJ2-1, reads DAGVTQSPTHLIKTRGQQVTLRCSPKSGHDTVSWYQQALGQGPQFIFQYYEEEERQRGNFPDRFSGHQFPNYSSELNVNALLLGDSALYLCASSLSWTNNEQFFGPGTRLTVL.

Only a few counts were recorded for this clonotype. J is TRBJ2-1 and V is TRBV6-2 or TRBV6-3; 9 positions match TRBD1. The CDR3 is 16 residues long. J gave up 7 bases and V 0 bases, and 7 bases lay outside the gene matches. The V gene's germline CDR1 is MNHEY and CDR2 SVGEGT. Here the CDR3 reads CASSYSLRDRDNEQFF. Written as DNA, the CDR3 is TGTGCCAGCAGTTACTCGCTAAGGGACAGGGATAATGAGCAGTTCTTC.

The sample holds many counts of this clonotype. This chain connects TRBV20-1 to TRBJ2-5; D perhaps matches TRBD1 (5 bases). Germline V gene lookup returns CDR1 DFQATT and CDR2 SNEGSKA (reference sequence). The CDR3 loop spans 14 amino acids. The V end lost 1 base, the J end lost 5 bases, and 14 bases lay between the germline ends. The CDR3 spells CSARGAGKSETQYF. The CDR3, as DNA: TGCAGTGCTAGAGGAGCAGGGAAGAGCGAGACCCAGTACTTC.

This clonotype was recorded many times. The chain combines TRBV7-2 with TRBJ2-3, with TRBD2 matching 11 bases. The CDR3 is 16 residues long. V shed 1 base, J shed 5 bases, and the junction held 5 bases outside the gene matches. In germline, CDR1 is SGHTA, CDR2 FQGNSA. The CDR3 reads CASSLGLAGNRDTQYF. The DNA for the CDR3 is TGTGCCAGCAGCTTAGGACTAGCGGGGAACCGAGATACGCAGTATTTT.

This chain links TRBV5-6 with TRBJ2-1; 7 nucleotides align to TRBD2. The CDR3 has 13 amino acids. With V trimmed by 8 bases and J by 12 bases, 14 bases remained unmatched. Germline CDR1 and CDR2: SGHDT and YYEEEE. The CDR3 DNA reads TGTGCCAGGGGCCCCGGGGGAGGGTCTGCGCAGTTCTTC. It is translated as CARGPGGGSAQFF.

J is TRBJ2-1 and V is TRBV5-1; weak D call: TRBD1 (6 bases). The CDR3 loop spans 16 amino acids. Looked up from germline, CDR1 is SGHRS and CDR2 is YFSETQ. V was clipped by 5 bases and J by 2 bases, with 17 bases between them. CDR3 residues: CASSSSQGSPYNEQFF. The DNA for the CDR3 is TGCGCCAGCAGTTCCTCACAGGGTTCCCCCTACAATGAGCAGTTCTTC.

V and J are TRBV28 and TRBJ1-1; 7 bases line up with TRBD1. From germline, CDR1 is MDHEN and CDR2 SYDVKM. The ends lost 5 bases at V and 7 bases at J; junction bases unmatched: 10. There are 14 residues in the CDR3. The CDR3 DNA follows: TGTGCCAGCAGTCCGCAGGGGGGACCTATTGAAGCTTTCTTT. It specifies CASSPQGGPIEAFF.

The chain is built from TRBV7-2 and TRBJ2-7, with TRBD1 matching 9 bases. The CDR3 is 15 amino acids. The ends lost 5 bases at V and 4 bases at J; junction bases unmatched: 9. Germline V gene lookup returns CDR1 SGHTA and CDR2 FQGNSA. The CDR3 spells CASSLTGDRAYEQYF. CDR3 bases: TGTGCCAGCAGCCTCACCGGGGACAGGGCGTACGAGCAGTACTTC. Variable domain in full (rest from reference TRBV7-2 and TRBJ2-7): GAGVSQSPSNKVTEKGKDVELRCDPISGHTALYWYRQSLGQGLEFLIYFQGNSAPDKSGLPSDRFSAERTGGSVSTLTIQRTQQEDSAVYLCASSLTGDRAYEQYFGPGTRLTVT.

V is TRBV10-3 and J is TRBJ2-3; D is unclear. The V end was cut by 3 bases, the J end by 4 bases, with 14 bases between. Germline assignment: CDR1 ENHRY and CDR2 SYGVKD. The CDR3 loop spans 15 amino acids. This CDR3 is CAISDLAVGADTQYF. The CDR3 coding sequence is TGTGCCATCAGTGATTTGGCGGTTGGAGCAGATACGCAGTATTTT.